This T cell receptor (beta chain) was recovered during a study of glioma-infiltrating T cells after dendritic cell vaccination. Across the study: Autologous tumor lysate-pulsed dendritic cell vaccination was given between the early 2000s and the early 2010s.

This CDR3 is built from 11 residues. Per the germline V gene, CDR1 is SEHNR and CDR2 is FQNEAQ (reference sequence). V was cut by 4 bases and J by 11 bases, with 9 bases left in between. TCRdb keeps only in-frame clones here, not all; method: immunoSEQ multiplex PCR. This table holds approximately 50,000 clones, 70% to 90% found once. The time point is: after dendritic cell vaccination, including at tumor progression/relapse. Selection required adequate fresh-frozen tumor tissue plus more than two years' survival data. The chain uses TRBV7-9 and TRBJ2-1; D perhaps matches TRBD2 (5 bases). The receptor comes from a human donor with glioblastoma. The sample here was blood, taken after dendritic cell vaccination. CDR3 in DNA: TGTGCCAGCAGCTCGGAGGCCCAGCAGTTCTTC. This encodes CASSSEAQQFF.